This TCR beta chain was recovered during a study of T cell repertoires in cytomegalovirus infection. Study-level background: Alongside well-studied HLA-B-restricted CMV epitopes, recently identified HLA-C-restricted CMV epitopes were also used. It was the public TCR beta signatures that indicated both CMV infection and matching HLA type. Findings and limits, study-wide: The ex vivo response showed dominance by HLA-C-restricted CMV-specific TCR beta clonotypes.

Concerning this clonotype: Its specificity is unknown.

TCRdb called the reads again in MiXCR, with one record for every CDR3 protein. The sample holds about 920,000 distinct CDR3 sequences, roughly 31% seen once. CDR3 size: 15 residues. After removal of 0 bases from V and 7 bases from J, the junction contained 5 bases not matched to a gene. Per the germline V gene, CDR1 is MNHEY and CDR2 is SMNVEV (reference sequence). This specimen was cultured CD8+ T cells from PBMCs, taken from culture after CMV antigen stimulation. The gene calls are TRBV27 and TRBJ1-2; 10 bases line up with TRBD1. The sequence came from a human donor in good health (CMV status not recorded). Some clones in this sample may be carry-over from other donors' samples. This CDR3 reads CASSLSGTGVVGYTF. CDR3 bases: TGTGCCAGCAGTTTATCCGGGACAGGGGTAGTTGGCTACACCTTC.